This is a list of T cell receptor beta chains from one sample in a study of early T cells in non-severe SARS-CoV-2 infection. TCRdb called the 5' RACE reads again in MiXCR, with one record for every CDR3 protein. The sample carries roughly 92,000 distinct CDR3 sequences, approximately 12% recorded once. The sequences come from whole blood, collected at baseline. These receptor sequences come from an adult who was a healthcare worker with PCR-confirmed SARS-CoV-2 infection or an uninfected control (not recorded which). Both conserved end residues are part of each CDR3. A D gene is named only where the DNA matches it firmly. A row's size may be missing; if present it is once, few, many or a size class.

size	D	V	J	CDR3	DNA
NA	TRBD1	TRBV10-2	TRBJ2-1	CASSESGTGDNEQFF	TGCGCCAGCAGTGAGTCCGGGACAGGGGACAATGAGCAGTTCTTC
many	NA	TRBV30	TRBJ2-6	CAWGGANVLTF	TGTGCCTGGGGAGGGGCCAACGTCCTGACTTTC
NA	NA	TRBV27	TRBJ2-5	CASRGWEVKTQYF	TGTGCCAGCAGGGGATGGGAGGTGAAGACCCAGTACTTC
few	NA	TRBV6-5	TRBJ1-1	CASRTPSTEAFF	TGTGCCTCCCGGACACCTTCCACTGAAGCTTTCTTT
few	NA	TRBV10-3	TRBJ2-5	CAISGGGTPALSTIGETQYF	TGTGCCATCAGTGGAGGAGGGACCCCGGCGCTCTCTACGATTGGAGAGACCCAGTACTTC
few	TRBD2	TRBV5-1	TRBJ2-7	CASSDGTSGSRYEQYF	TGCGCCAGCAGTGATGGGACTAGCGGGAGTCGGTACGAGCAGTACTTC
NA	NA	TRBV12-3/TRBV12-4	TRBJ1-2	CASSFGLKAYGYTF	TGTGCCAGCAGTTTCGGCTTAAAAGCCTATGGCTACACCTTC
few	TRBD2	TRBV3-1	TRBJ2-5	CASSQAGGPGETQYF	TGTGCCAGCAGCCAAGCGGGAGGGCCCGGGGAGACCCAGTACTTC
many	TRBD1	TRBV4-2	TRBJ2-7	CASSQTGGSSYEQYF	TGTGCCAGCAGCCAAACAGGGGGCAGCTCCTACGAGCAGTACTTC
many	NA	TRBV12-5	TRBJ1-5	CASALDRLFWQPQHF	TGTGCTAGTGCCTTGGACCGGCTCTTCTGGCAGCCCCAGCATTTT
NA	NA	TRBV10-2	TRBJ1-1	CASGRRDTEAFF	TGCGCATCGGGCCGCAGGGACACTGAAGCTTTCTTT
NA	TRBD1	TRBV6-1	TRBJ2-7	CASSMDRGYEQYF	TGTGCCAGCAGTATGGACAGGGGTTACGAGCAGTACTTC
few	NA	TRBV10-2	TRBJ1-4	CASSESGTVTNEKLFF	TGCGCCAGCAGTGAGTCGGGAACAGTCACTAATGAAAAACTGTTTTTT
NA	NA	TRBV7-3	TRBJ2-3	CASSLTPGLHTDTQYF	TGTGCCAGCAGCTTAACTCCGGGACTTCACACAGATACGCAGTATTTT
few	TRBD2	TRBV7-9	TRBJ2-7	CASSFSGLTYEQYF	TGTGCCAGCAGCTTTAGCGGGTTGACCTACGAGCAGTACTTC
NA	NA	TRBV14	TRBJ2-7	CASSQDNRYQYF	TGTGCCAGCAGCCAAGACAATCGGTATCAGTACTTC
many	TRBD1	TRBV28	TRBJ2-7	CASSFGDRTPGKQYF	TGTGCCAGCAGTTTTGGGGACAGGACCCCTGGAAAGCAGTACTTC
few	NA	TRBV4-1	TRBJ2-1	CASSQGGFVRNEQFF	TGCGCCAGCAGCCAAGGGGGTTTTGTGCGTAATGAGCAGTTCTTC
NA	TRBD1	TRBV5-1	TRBJ2-2	CASSIGTGFGTGELFF	TGCGCCAGCTCCATCGGGACAGGGTTTGGCACCGGGGAGCTGTTTTTT
NA	TRBD2	TRBV10-2	TRBJ2-3	CASSESGGRVGDTQYF	TGCGCCAGCAGTGAGTCTGGCGGGAGGGTAGGAGATACGCAGTATTTT
many	TRBD2	TRBV7-3	TRBJ2-3	CASSPSGSVTDTQYF	TGTGCCAGCAGTCCCAGCGGGAGTGTGACAGATACGCAGTATTTT
NA	TRBD1	TRBV7-6	TRBJ2-3	CASSFGVRTGFDTQYF	TGTGCCAGCAGCTTCGGGGTCAGGACAGGGTTTGATACGCAGTATTTT
many	TRBD1	TRBV6-5	TRBJ1-2	CASSPPGQGRGYTF	TGTGCCAGCAGTCCACCGGGACAGGGCCGTGGCTACACCTTC
few	TRBD2	TRBV4-1	TRBJ2-1	CASSQLAGTFF	TGCGCCAGCAGCCAACTAGCGGGGACGTTCTTC
few	TRBD2	TRBV7-9	TRBJ2-7	CASSSKTSLHEQYF	TGTGCCAGCAGCTCTAAGACTAGCTTACACGAGCAGTACTTC
few	TRBD1	TRBV14	TRBJ2-5	CASSQDPGRGYQETQYF	TGTGCCAGCAGCCAAGATCCTGGCAGGGGGTACCAAGAGACCCAGTACTTC
few	NA	TRBV6-5	TRBJ2-6	CASNPDLRDAGRPGANVLTF	TGTGCCAGCAATCCTGACCTCCGGGACGCAGGACGGCCTGGGGCCAACGTCCTGACTTTC
NA	TRBD2	TRBV3-1	TRBJ2-1	CASSQVDSGGEFF	TGTGCCAGCAGCCAAGTAGATAGCGGGGGTGAGTTCTTC
NA	NA	TRBV12-3/TRBV12-4	TRBJ2-1	CASSLAGHNEQFF	TGTGCCAGCAGTTTAGCAGGGCACAATGAGCAGTTCTTC
many	NA	TRBV10-3	TRBJ2-7	CAISRSTEQYF	TGTGCCATCAGTAGGTCCACCGAGCAGTACTTC
NA	NA	TRBV9	TRBJ2-1	CASSLRTPSSYNEQFF	TGTGCCAGCAGCCTACGGACACCGAGCTCCTACAATGAGCAGTTCTTC
few	NA	TRBV20-1	TRBJ2-5	CSARSGGPGETQYF	TGCAGTGCTAGATCCGGCGGGCCAGGGGAGACCCAGTACTTC
NA	NA	TRBV7-9	TRBJ2-3	CASSLNGWGTDTQYF	TGTGCCAGCAGCTTAAATGGGTGGGGGACAGATACGCAGTATTTT
few	NA	TRBV6-4	TRBJ2-1	CASSDYYYSEQFF	TGTGCCAGCAGTGACTATTATTATAGTGAGCAGTTCTTC
NA	TRBD2	TRBV30	TRBJ2-1	CAWTSLAASYNEQFF	TGTGCCTGGACGTCCCTAGCGGCTTCCTACAATGAGCAGTTCTTC